The 3 T cell receptor beta chains listed next were all sequenced from one sample in a study of T cell responses to AZD1222 COVID-19 vaccine. Sequencing was performed with immunoSEQ multiplex PCR; in TCRdb, only in-frame clones are kept and a portion is missing. The sample has some 120,000 clones; about nine tenths are singletons. Sequencing used peripheral blood, obtained on day 0 of AZD1222 vaccination. The receptor source for this set is an adult in good health.

A few counts support this clone. The genes are TRBV11-3 and TRBJ2-1, with 7 nucleotides matching TRBD2. The germline CDR1 and CDR2 sequences are SGHNT and YENEEA. The CDR3 is 15 residues long. Losses at the gene ends were 5 bases for V and 0 bases for J; bases not matched to a gene: 4. In DNA, the CDR3 is TGTGCCAGCAGCCCTAGCGGAGCCTCCTACAATGAGCAGTTCTTC. Translated, it gives CASSPSGASYNEQFF.

The CDR3 loop reads CASSVAGGRSSYNEQFF. As DNA, the CDR3 is TGCGCCAGCAGCGTCGCGGGAGGGCGCAGCTCCTACAATGAGCAGTTCTTC. The gene calls are TRBV5-1 and TRBJ2-1, with TRBD2 matching 9 bases. CDR1 and CDR2 from the germline V gene are SGHRS and YFSETQ. The ends lost 4 bases at V and 0 bases at J; junction bases unmatched: 8. This CDR3 contains 17 residues.

The chain links TRBV2 to TRBJ2-1; 7 bases align to TRBD2. The CDR3 runs 13 residues. V trimming: 6 bases; J trimming: 6 bases; junction bases outside the gene matches: 5. In germline, CDR1 is SNHLY, CDR2 FYNNEI. CDR3 sequence: CASRGGGGNEQFF. The CDR3 nucleotides are TGTGCCAGCAGAGGTGGGGGGGGCAATGAGCAGTTCTTC.